The clone carrying this T cell receptor beta chain was seen ten or more times. CDR1 is DFQATT and CDR2 is SNEGSKA in the germline V gene (reference sequence). The CDR3 runs to 12 residues. This entry comes from a study of neurological immune-mediated disorders. TCRdb reanalysed the 5' RACE reads using MiXCR and keeps one entry per CDR3 protein. The data show tens of thousands of distinct CDR3 sequences, under 2% seen once. J is TRBJ2-3 and V is TRBV20-1, with TRBD2 identical over 7 bases. The receptor comes from a woman in her thirties or forties with multiple sclerosis. What was sequenced was PBMCs. In DNA form, the CDR3 reads TGCAGCGGGACTATCAGCACAGATACGCAGTATTTT. It codes for CSGTISTDTQYF.